A single TCR beta chain is shown here with its context. Its antigen is currently unknown. These data come from a study of CD8 T cells in ankylosing spondylitis. The CDR3 extends over 15 amino acids. Germline V gene data show CDR1 as SGHAT and CDR2 as FQNNGV. After removal of 6 bases from V and 3 bases from J, the junction contained 7 bases not matched to a gene. Study-level points and caveats: Ankylosing spondylitis blood appeared to carry a characteristic TCR beta motif of several highly homologous variants. Earlier studies detected some motif variants in reactive arthritis synovial fluid and blood. Relatively rare in peripheral blood, disease-linked clones were also CD8+.

The TCR beta libraries were generated through quantitative 5'-RACE incorporating molecular barcodes. One entry per CDR3 protein, called by TCRdb with MiXCR from the 5' RACE reads. The table lists about 160,000 distinct CDR3 sequences, roughly 44% of them singletons, with roughly 15% in the top ten. This receptor was obtained from a male donor with ankylosing spondylitis. The chain employs TRBV11-2 and TRBJ2-1, with TRBD2 matching 8 bases. The sample was synovial fluid, either unsorted or a sorted T cell fraction (not recorded which). The DNA of the CDR3 is TGTGCCAGCAGTACTACTAGCGGTGGCTACAATGAGCAGTTCTTC. Translated: CASSTTSGGYNEQFF.